This TCR beta chain was observed in a study of Ad26.COV2.S vaccination and SARS-CoV-2 variants. Points from the study as a whole: Comparable non-spike TCR breadth was observed in vaccine and placebo recipients. Assessments of TCR breadth and depth may have underestimated the total T cell responses. Spike-specific TCR breadth ran higher among vaccine recipients than placebo recipients.

This clone appeared a few times. What it recognizes is unknown. The ends lost 4 bases at V and 2 bases at J; junction bases unmatched: 7. The V gene's germline CDR1 is SGDLS and CDR2 YYNGEE. This CDR3 region has 16 residues. Treatment reported: about 20 received Ad26.COV2.S at low or high dose, single or two shots; about 5 received placebo; per-sample allocation not given. Sampling was performed 63 days after the first vaccine or placebo injection. Some clones are missing from TCRdb's copy, which holds only in-frame ones; the method was immunoSEQ multiplex PCR. This table holds approximately 420,000 clones, 85% to 90% found once.

This chain joins TRBV9 and TRBJ2-1; 9 nucleotides align to TRBD2. The TCR comes from a person between 18 and 65 years old who received the Ad26.COV2.S COVID-19 vaccine or a placebo. The input for sequencing was peripheral blood, taken in a trial of Ad26.COV2.S vaccine versus placebo. The DNA of the CDR3 is TGTGCCAGCAGCAGGGCCCTAGCGGGGCCCTACAATGAGCAGTTCTTC. Its translation is CASSRALAGPYNEQFF.